This T cell receptor beta chain emerged from a study of T cells in Graves' hyperthyroidism and ophthalmopathy. This clonotype appeared a few times. The CDR3 totals 15 residues. Germline V lookup: CDR1 SGHTA, CDR2 FQGNSA. The junction had 11 bases not matched to a gene; V was cut back by 6 bases and J by 3 bases. Using RNA transcripts as the source, TCR beta CDR3 regions were amplified. HTBI primers were employed in a first-round RT-PCR of the TCR CDR3. TCRdb redid the calling of the multiplex PCR reads with MiXCR, one entry per CDR3 protein. The table shows 700,000 to 850,000 distinct CDR3 sequences, with roughly a third occurring only once. Disease duration under 2 months; hyperthyroidism patients were aged 18 to 65. Not enrolled were patients with uncontrolled infection, other autoimmune disease, pregnancy or lactation.

The sequence was collected from a woman between 40 and 55 years old with Graves' hyperthyroidism. The sequenced sample consisted of blood. This chain connects TRBV7-2 to TRBJ2-7, with 7 bases aligning to TRBD1. The CDR3 DNA reads TGTGCCAGCAGTTACTCCTGGACAGGTGTCTACGAGCAGTACTTC. It translates to CASSYSWTGVYEQYF.